Included here is one TCR beta chain sequence, with context. Profiled with immunoSEQ multiplex PCR; TCRdb holds only in-frame clones, not every one. Here the sample spans roughly 66,000 clones, about nine tenths being singletons. The V end was cut by 2 bases, the J end by 2 bases, with 10 bases between. The CDR3 length is 14 residues. CDR1 is MNHEY, CDR2 SVGAGI, per germline. This sample was taken from a study of T cell changes during pregnancy in multiple sclerosis. The source of this sequence is a female donor with multiple sclerosis, enrolled in a pregnancy study. The genes are TRBV6-5 and TRBJ2-7; possibly TRBD1 for D (5 bases). Sequenced material: peripheral blood, taken in the first trimester of pregnancy. The CDR3 sequence: CASSYGPGPYEQYF. As DNA, the CDR3 is TGTGCCAGCAGTTACGGGCCAGGGCCCTACGAGCAGTACTTC.